A single T cell receptor beta chain is shown here with its context. This record belongs to a study of molecular identifiers for immune sequencing clone quantification. Across the study: Replicate runs used RNA from about 20,000 or 100,000 naive CD8 cells, which was split five ways into aliquots, and four of those aliquots were then sequenced.

Previously described methods and listed TCR primers were employed for the bulk TCR libraries. Each CDR3 protein gets one entry after TCRdb re-called the PCR reads with MiXCR. The table shows some 650,000 distinct CDR3 sequences, with 15% to 20% occurring only once. This CDR3 has 14 amino acids. Trimming shortened V by 8 bases and J by 0 bases, and 11 bases separated the two germline ends. Germline V lookup: CDR1 MNHEY, CDR2 SMNVEV (reference sequence). Libraries of naive CD8 T cells were made from 20,000 to 1,000,000 sorted cells. They used 10%, 30% or 50% RNA. Sequenced material: naive CD8+ T cells from blood, with Jurkat cell RNA spiked in. The subset denotes: FACS-sorted CD8+CD4-CCR7+CD45RA+ naive T cells. This clonotype was obtained from a human donor in good health. Some libraries in this study had Jurkat cell RNA spiked in. The rearrangement links TRBV27 to TRBJ1-3; no definite D call. CDR3 nucleotides: TGTGCCAGCGGGGAACTGGACTCTGGAAACACCATATATTTT. Translated, it gives CASGELDSGNTIYF.